What follows is one T cell receptor (beta chain) and its context. A multiplex PCR was run with 60 Vbeta primers and 13 Jbeta primers. The method was immunoSEQ multiplex PCR; TCRdb's version includes in-frame clones alone and lacks a portion of them. This sample yields about 270,000 clones, of which roughly 89% are seen a single time; less than 4.5% belongs to the top ten. This sample is drawn from a study of cytomegalovirus exposure and HLA in healthy donors. There are 15 residues in the CDR3. Trimming removed 4 bases from V and 9 bases from J; junction bases left unmatched: 9. The germline CDR1 and CDR2 sequences are MNHNY and SVGAGI (reference sequence).

This sequence originates from a man aged 40-55 years in good health and CMV-seropositive. Sequences were obtained from PBMCs. The V and J genes are TRBV6-6 and TRBJ2-4; 10 bases agree with TRBD1. CDR3 loop: CASSSLTGGAGIQYF. For the CDR3, the DNA is TGTGCCAGCAGTTCCTTGACAGGGGGCGCGGGCATTCAGTACTTC.